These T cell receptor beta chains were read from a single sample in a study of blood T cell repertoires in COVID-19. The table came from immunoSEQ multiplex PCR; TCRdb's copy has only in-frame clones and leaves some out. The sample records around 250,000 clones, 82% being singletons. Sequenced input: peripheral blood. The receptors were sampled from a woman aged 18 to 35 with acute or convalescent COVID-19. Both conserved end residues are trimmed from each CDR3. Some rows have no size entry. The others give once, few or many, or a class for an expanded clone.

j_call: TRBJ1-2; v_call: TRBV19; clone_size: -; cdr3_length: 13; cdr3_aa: ASSIAAAGGYGYT
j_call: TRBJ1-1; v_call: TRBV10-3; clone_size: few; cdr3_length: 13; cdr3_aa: AISESGLGNTEAF
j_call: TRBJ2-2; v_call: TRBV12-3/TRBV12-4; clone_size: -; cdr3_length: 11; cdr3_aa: ASSSEVTGELF
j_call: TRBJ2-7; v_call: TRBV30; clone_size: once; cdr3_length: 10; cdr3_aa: AWTYDREEQY
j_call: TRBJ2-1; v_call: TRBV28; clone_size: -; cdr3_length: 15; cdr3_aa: ASSAGLAGPPYNEQF
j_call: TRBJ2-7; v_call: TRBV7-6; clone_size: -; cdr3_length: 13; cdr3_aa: ASSPTSGSSYEQY
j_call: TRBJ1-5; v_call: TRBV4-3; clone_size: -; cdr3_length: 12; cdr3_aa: ASSLDSSNQPQH
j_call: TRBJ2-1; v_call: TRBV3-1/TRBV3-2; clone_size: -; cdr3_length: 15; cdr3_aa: ASSQDWTSGSFSEQF
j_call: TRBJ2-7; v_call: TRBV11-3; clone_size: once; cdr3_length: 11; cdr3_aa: ASSLTEGVEQY
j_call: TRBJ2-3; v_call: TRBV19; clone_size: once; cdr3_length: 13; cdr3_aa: ASSPPGLATDTQY
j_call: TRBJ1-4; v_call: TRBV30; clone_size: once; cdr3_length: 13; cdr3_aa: AWRTEQGVDEKLF
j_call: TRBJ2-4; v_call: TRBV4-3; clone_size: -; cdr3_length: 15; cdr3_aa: ASSQTLPDRGWNIQY
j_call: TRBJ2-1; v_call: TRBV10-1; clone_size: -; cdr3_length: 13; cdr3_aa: ASTGGRTGGNEQF
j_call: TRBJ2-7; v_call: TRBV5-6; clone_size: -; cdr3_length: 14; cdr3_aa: ASSFLAGGVSYEQY
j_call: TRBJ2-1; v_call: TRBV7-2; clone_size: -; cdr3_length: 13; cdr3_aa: ASSLASSSGTEQF
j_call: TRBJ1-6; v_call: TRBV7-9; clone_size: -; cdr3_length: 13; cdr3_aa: ASREGTDNNSPLH
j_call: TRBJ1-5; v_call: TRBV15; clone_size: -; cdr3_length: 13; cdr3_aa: ATSRRTDSNQPQH
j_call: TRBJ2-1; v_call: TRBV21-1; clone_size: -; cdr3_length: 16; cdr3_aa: ASSKGPSGDSNYNEQF
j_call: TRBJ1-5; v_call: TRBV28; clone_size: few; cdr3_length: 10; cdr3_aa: ASRASNQPQH
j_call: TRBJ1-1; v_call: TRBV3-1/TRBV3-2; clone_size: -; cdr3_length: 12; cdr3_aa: ASSLAQGVTEAF
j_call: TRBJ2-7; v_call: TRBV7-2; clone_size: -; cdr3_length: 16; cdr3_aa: ASSLSIALAGETYEQY
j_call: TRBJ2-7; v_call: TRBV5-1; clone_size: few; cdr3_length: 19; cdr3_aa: ASSYPNSTGHIIAGSYEQY
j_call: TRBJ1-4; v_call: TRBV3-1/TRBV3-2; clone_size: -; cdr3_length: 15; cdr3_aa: ASSQEGGPATNEKLF
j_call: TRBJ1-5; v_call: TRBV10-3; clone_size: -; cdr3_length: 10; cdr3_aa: ATGQGDQPQH
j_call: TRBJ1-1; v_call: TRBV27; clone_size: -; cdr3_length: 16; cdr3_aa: ASRTVWTGGDFNPEAF